This TCR beta chain originates from a study of CD8 T cells in ankylosing spondylitis. Germline CDR1 MDHEN, CDR2 SYDVKM. Deletions cut 7 bases from V and 4 bases from J, with 14 bases between. The CDR3 length is 14 residues. Comment on this clonotype: Antigen unknown.

Making the TCR beta libraries involved quantitative 5'-RACE with molecular barcodes. TCRdb reprocessed the 5' RACE reads with MiXCR, giving one entry per CDR3 protein. The sample lists about 27,000 distinct CDR3 sequences; over 6.5% were seen once. Points from the study as a whole: Some motif variants were previously reported in reactive arthritis synovial fluid and blood. A TCR beta motif of several highly homologous variants seemed to mark ankylosing spondylitis blood. Reportedly, disease-linked clones are significantly enriched in ankylosing spondylitis patients' matched synovial fluid.

The receptor's source is a male donor with ankylosing spondylitis or in good health (not recorded which). Sequencing input: blood. V and J are TRBV28 and TRBJ1-5; D perhaps matches TRBD1 (5 bases). The chain's CDR3 is CASTPRQRNQPQHF. CDR3 bases: TGTGCCAGCACCCCCAGACAGAGAAATCAGCCCCAGCATTTT.